This TCR beta chain was obtained from a study of cytomegalovirus exposure and HLA in healthy donors (dated by TCRdb to between 2016 and 2019). Notes on the research overall: An earlier analysis of roughly 630 of the donors reported 250 to 300 Gb of sequence data and some 120 million unique TCR beta sequences from about 200 million T cells. An early release that covered 640 HLA-typed donors contained approximately 300 gigabases of sequencing data and 70 million to 100 million unique TCR sequences. Among the roughly 380 genotyped donors, 81% belonged to the genetic ancestry cluster associated with self-reported Caucasian donors. The study aimed to test whether cataloging public T cell receptors could reveal signatures of past pathogen exposure. The T cell repertoires of around 670 subjects were profiled by immunosequencing and related to cytomegalovirus serostatus. A separate validation cohort of approximately 120 different subjects was used in addition to the approximately 700-subject first cohort. To predict cytomegalovirus infection status, the study combined high-throughput TCR immunosequencing, statistical association of individual TCRs with disease status, and machine learning. To study patterns of TCR occurrence, a later analysis re-analyzed previously published TCR beta repertoires from several hundred donors and added high-resolution HLA genotyping. Rather than using new phenotypic data, the later analysis identified candidate immune exposures from TCR beta sequences and from how often those sequences occurred across donors. In an earlier analysis of roughly 540 of the donors, high-throughput TCR beta sequencing was used to judge whether each TCR beta V gene segment behaved as functional or pseudogenic. Donor age, sex, ethnicity and CMV serostatus were compiled together with the repertoire data. A later genetic analysis took genome-wide SNP genotypes for 398 of the 666 donors and used that subset as a discovery cohort. All discovery cohort repertoires had been generated using a single sequencing platform. Class I and class II HLA loci were covered by the typing at four-digit resolution. The number of typed donors differed by locus: about 620-640 for A, B, C, DRB1 and DQB1; 500 to 550 for DQA1; 606 for DPA1; and 400 to 480 for DPB1. Several DR-DQ haplotypes were handled as single units for association and clustering because linkage in the cohort was strong. On average, roughly 200,000 unique TCR beta nucleotide sequences were sequenced per donor among about 400 genotyped donors of the cohort, with 15% to 20% of those sequences being non-productive. Study-level results and caveats: According to a later genetic analysis, donors in an Asian-associated ancestry cluster had fewer N-insertions in productive TCRs than the approximately 690-donor mean. A cluster of highly shared sequence variants was judged likely to be a technical artifact of the sequencing pipeline. Most TCR sequences were observed very rarely across donors, whereas some public TCRs were present in many individuals. The presence/absence analyses assumed that sequencing depth was roughly uniform across donors, and that assumption may not be true. According to a later analysis, TCR association rates differed among HLA loci, with DRB1 alleles showing the most associated TCRs and HLA-C alleles showing the fewest. According to a later analysis, parvovirus B19, influenza, CMV and Epstein-Barr virus appeared linked to several top co-occurrence clusters. In vitro tests confirmed that three of the cytomegalovirus-associated TCR beta chains recognize cytomegalovirus antigens. Broadly in line with IMGT annotations, most TCR beta V segments showed up in productive rearrangements about 87% or about 30% of the time in an earlier analysis of several hundred of the donors. HLA typing was unavailable for some donors at each locus, so association tests used only the typed subset. The classifier was reported to diagnose cytomegalovirus status with high specificity and sensitivity in both the original cohort and the validation cohort. In the study, roughly 160 TCR beta chains were listed as associated with cytomegalovirus. A further reported finding was that TCR beta sequences accurately predicted the HLA-A and HLA-B alleles for most subjects in the first cohort. In a later genetic analysis, a missense DCLRE1C variant was associated with V-gene and J-gene trimming of TCR beta chains, and the association was replicated in an independent cohort. Linkage disequilibrium might explain the correlated functional status among segregating V segments, but an unknown experimental factor could not be ruled out. Specific HLA alleles were associated with more than 15,000 TCR beta sequences at a false discovery rate of 0.05 in a later analysis. When HLA alleles, especially DR and DQ, strongly co-occurred, TCR associations were difficult to assign to individual alleles. Because counts were too low, roughly 17 rarely observed V segments, including chromosome 9 orphons, were left out of the earlier analysis of a few hundred of the donors. This cohort had only TCR beta chains sequenced, and the lack of alpha or paired-chain data limited which features could be detected. CMV serostatus was the only immune exposure information available for the cohort. A later analysis found that most CMV-associated TCR beta chains appeared HLA-restricted, with HLA associations seemingly driven largely by CMV exposure. In a later analysis, HLA-associated TCR beta chains showed more clonal expansion and lower generation probabilities than non-associated chains that were equally common. The 87-base-pair reads could not distinguish some IMGT-functional V segments, including TRBV6-2 and TRBV6-3, so those segments were excluded. It was suggested by the authors that the approach could potentially be generalized to other disease states and immunological phenotypes.

The cohort was made up of hundreds of healthy bone marrow donors. At the time of sampling, all cohort members were nominally healthy, though unrecorded immune exposures were likely present. The donor was CMV seronegative and belonged to the group of around 400 seronegative cohort members. A peripheral blood sample was provided by each donor, and peripheral blood mononuclear cells were used for TCR beta sequencing. Genomic DNA was extracted from the blood cell samples with the Qiagen DNeasy Blood Extraction Kit. The method behind the library was the immunoSEQ multiplex PCR assay. A mixture of 60 forward primers for TCR Vbeta segments and 13 reverse primers for TCR Jbeta segments was used in the multiplex PCR. Amplification of the CDR3 region of rearranged TCR beta genes was performed with a multiplex PCR assay on genomic DNA. The amplified TCR beta libraries were sequenced on the Illumina HiSeq System as 87-base-pair reads. In the original analysis: A later analysis counted 75 million to 100 million unique TCR beta chains across the 600 to 850 repertoires, and 9.5 million to 11 million of these chains were shared by at least two donors. A nearest-neighbor algorithm error-corrected the raw reads and collapsed the reads into unique sequences, merging closely related sequences to remove PCR and sequencing errors. Alignment of CDR3 sequences to IMGT reference sequences was used to assign V, D and J gene segments. Each retained sequence needed at least a six-nucleotide match to both a V gene segment and a J gene segment. Rearrangements were classified as productive when the CDR3 lacked stop codons and remained in frame with V and J, and all other rearrangements were classified as non-productive. CDR3 was defined according to IMGT convention as the region running from the second conserved V-encoded cysteine to the conserved J-encoded phenylalanine. The earlier analysis of 450 to 750 of the donors excluded any sequence lacking an unambiguous match to a single V gene segment. An earlier analysis of 587 of the donors called V segments functional above 56.7% productive rearrangements and segregating when the between-donor standard deviation exceeded 5%. A statistical classification framework was built for diagnosing cytomegalovirus status from the catalog of TCR beta chain sequences. A later analysis assigned V and J genes by comparing TCR nucleotide sequences with IMGT/GENE-DB human TR gene sequences. In a later analysis, CDR3 sequences and most-parsimonious VDJ recombination scenarios were assigned using the TCRdist pipeline. In a later analysis, each TCR beta chain was defined by its CDR3 amino acid sequence together with its V-gene family, and reads without a unique V-gene family were excluded. As a way to deal with suspected cross-contamination and a sequencing artifact, a later analysis dropped hundreds of nucleotide sequences that were highly shared and had low generation probability. In a later analysis, a clonal expansion index was calculated for each public chain from normalized within-repertoire ranks of inferred template counts. In a later analysis, generation probabilities were computed with a VDJ recombination model fitted to out-of-frame rearrangements, and the resulting probabilities were checked against IGoR. A later analysis scored TCR-TCR, TCR-HLA and TCR-CMV co-occurrence with hypergeometric tests, applying a repertoire-size bias correction to TCR pairs. To estimate false discovery rates, a later analysis permuted the HLA or CMV assignments 20 times. A later analysis grouped co-occurring TCRs with DBSCAN, adding TCRdist sequence similarity when clustering within HLA-allele-positive subsets. For co-occurrence clustering, repertoires with fewer than 30,000 or more than 120,000 public chains were excluded, along with about five repertoires with anomalous nucleotide sharing. Held by TCRdb, this immuneACCESS table contains in-frame sequences only and omits some clones. Under half of the omission traces to an unresolved V gene where checked; the cause of the rest is unknown. Clone size and V and J calls were adopted from that table, with D and trimming inferred from the DNA. Present in this sample are about 140,000 clones, about four fifths of which were seen just once. The ten largest clones capture just over 4.5% of the sample.

Trimming accounts for 6 bases at V and 5 bases at J, while the number of junction bases matched to no gene is 6. Its CDR3 holds 13 amino acids, cysteine through phenylalanine. Only CDR3 DNA remains: 39 bases, in frame from the first base. Looking up the germline V gene yields CDR1 SQVTM and CDR2 ANQGSEA. The table lists this clone with a few counts. No cognate antigen has been identified for it. Base qualities were left out, and no much larger clone turns up one base away. This clonotype was sampled from a man aged 35 to 55 in good health and CMV-seronegative. The V and J genes are TRBV29-1 and TRBJ2-5; 10 bases in between match TRBD1. Material for sequencing was PBMCs. The DNA sequence is as follows: TGCAGCGTGACGACAGGGGGCCGTGAGACCCAGTACTTC. The translation is CSVTTGGRETQYF.